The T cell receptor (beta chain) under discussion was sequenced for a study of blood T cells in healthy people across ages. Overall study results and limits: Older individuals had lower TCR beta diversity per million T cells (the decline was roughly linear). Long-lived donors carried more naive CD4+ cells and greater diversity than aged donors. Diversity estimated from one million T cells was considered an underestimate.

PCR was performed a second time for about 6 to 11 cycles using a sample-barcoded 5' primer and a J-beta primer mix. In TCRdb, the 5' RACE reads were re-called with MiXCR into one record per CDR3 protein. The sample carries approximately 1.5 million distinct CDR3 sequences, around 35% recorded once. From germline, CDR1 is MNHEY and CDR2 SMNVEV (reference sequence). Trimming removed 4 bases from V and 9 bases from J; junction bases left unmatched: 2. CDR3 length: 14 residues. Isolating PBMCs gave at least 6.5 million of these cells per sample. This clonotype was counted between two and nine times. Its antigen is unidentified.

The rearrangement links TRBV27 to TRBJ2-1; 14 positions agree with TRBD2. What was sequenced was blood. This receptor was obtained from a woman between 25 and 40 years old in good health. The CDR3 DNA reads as TGTGCCAGCAGTTCGACTAGCGGGGGGGTTGAGCAGTTCTTC. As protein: CASSSTSGGVEQFF.